What follows are 27 T cell receptor beta chains derived from one specimen sequenced in a study of PD-L1 blockade in urothelial cancer. TCRdb's copy holds only in-frame clones and misses some; the assay was immunoSEQ multiplex PCR. Here the sample spans about 88,000 clones, 90% to 95% being singletons. The specimen was PBMCs, collected around atezolizumab (anti-PD-L1) treatment. All receptors derive from a man in his sixties with urothelial cancer.

J is TRBJ2-1 and V is TRBV4-3; 8 bases are shared with TRBD2. The CDR3 sequence is 17 residues long. Germline V gene data show CDR1 as LGHNA and CDR2 as YSLEER. The V gene end was trimmed by 0 bases and the J gene end by 9 bases; junction bases not matched to a gene: 13. Here the CDR3 DNA reads TGCGCCAGCAGCCAAGATTGGGGACTAGAGGATCTAGGTGAGCAGTTCTTC. Translated, it gives CASSQDWGLEDLGEQFF.

CDR3 sequence reads: CASSATGGGNTIYF. Here the CDR3 DNA reads TGTGCCAGCAGCGCCACAGGGGGAGGAAACACCATATATTTT. This rearrangement joins TRBV9 to TRBJ1-3; 8 bases match TRBD1. CDR1 and CDR2 from the germline V gene are SGDLS and YYNGEE. This CDR3 has 14 residues. Trimming removed 3 bases from V and 4 bases from J; junction bases left unmatched: 3.

This sequence joins TRBV5-1 and TRBJ2-2, with a weak D call TRBD2 (6 bases). This CDR3 spans 16 amino acids. Germline V gene sequence: CDR1 SGHRS, CDR2 YFSETQ. V gave up 2 bases and J gave up 4 bases, with 15 bases separating them. CDR3 sequence reads: CASSLGGVGPTGELFF. DNA of the CDR3: TGCGCCAGCAGCTTAGGCGGGGTCGGTCCCACCGGGGAGCTGTTTTTT.

About this clone: An end of the junction differs from the germline gene, which may be a read error. The chain uses TRBV2 and TRBJ1-6, with TRBD1 matching over 7 bases. From germline, CDR1 is SNHLY and CDR2 FYNNEI. CDR3 size: 12 residues. CDR3 residues: CASRDLTGFRDF. The CDR3 nucleotides read TGTGCCAGCAGGGACCTGACAGGGTTTAGGGACTTT. Looking up the rest from reference TRBV2 and TRBJ1-6 gives the full variable domain: EPEVTQTPSHQVTQMGQEVILRCVPISNHLYFYWYRQILGQKVEFLVSFYNNEISEKSEIFDDQFSVERPDGSNFTLKIRSTKLEDSAMYFCASRDLTGFRDFGNGTRLTVT.

This clone was observed a few times. The chain has TRBV6-1 and TRBJ2-7; tentatively, D is TRBD2 (6 bases). CDR3 length: 13 residues. The V gene's germline CDR1 is MNHNS and CDR2 SASEGT. V lost 7 bases and J lost 3, with 13 bases in between. The CDR3 DNA sequence: TGTGCCAGCATTGAGACTAGTAGCTACGAGCAGTACTTC. Amino acids: CASIETSSYEQYF.

V usage is TRBV28 and J usage is TRBJ2-7, with D possibly matching TRBD1 (7 bases). Per germline, CDR1 MDHEN and CDR2 SYDVKM. There are 15 residues in the CDR3. The V and J ends lost 5 bases and 4 bases respectively, with 18 bases between them. The CDR3 nucleotides read TGTGCCAGCAGTCCAGGAGGAGGGGGCATATACGAGCAGTACTTC. Its protein product is CASSPGGGGIYEQYF. The whole variable domain, remainder taken from reference TRBV28 and TRBJ2-7, is DVKVTQSSRYLVKRTGEKVFLECVQDMDHENMFWYRQDPGLGLRLIYFSYDVKMKEKGDIPEGYSVSREKKERFSLILESASTNQTSMYLCASSPGGGGIYEQYFGPGTRLTVT.

The V and J genes are TRBV30 and TRBJ1-2, with a tentative D call TRBD1 (6 bases). V lost 5 bases and J 8 bases, leaving 21 bases between the germline ends. The CDR3 has 14 residues. The germline gives CDR1 GTSNPN, CDR2 SVGIG (reference sequence). Here the CDR3 DNA reads TGTGCCTGGGGGCAGGGGATTAGGCTTGAGGGCTACACCTTC. Translating gives CAWGQGIRLEGYTF.

This CDR3 reads CACLPGQGYFISGNTIYF. In DNA, the CDR3 is TGTGCCTGTCTTCCGGGACAGGGATATTTTATTTCTGGAAACACCATATATTTT. The J gene is TRBJ1-3, the V gene TRBV30; 9 positions agree with TRBD1. Losses at the gene ends were 6 bases for V and 1 base for J; bases not matched to a gene: 16. Germline assignment: CDR1 GTSNPN and CDR2 SVGIG (reference sequence). The CDR3 totals 18 residues.

V is TRBV7-2 and J is TRBJ1-2; 7 bases line up with TRBD1. The germline CDR1 and CDR2 sequences are SGHTA and FQGNSA. CDR3 length: 14 residues. V lost 5 bases, J lost 2 bases, and 5 bases stayed unmatched. The CDR3 region has the DNA TGTGCCAGCAGCACAGACAGGGTAAACTATGGCTACACCTTC. It codes for CASSTDRVNYGYTF.

This chain connects TRBV9 to TRBJ2-7; possible D gene TRBD2, 5 bases. The V end lost 2 bases, the J end lost 6 bases, and 12 bases lay between the germline ends. The CDR3 contains 13 residues. In germline, CDR1 is SGDLS, CDR2 YYNGEE. The CDR3 nucleotides are TGTGCCAGCAGCGTGGACGGAGGTGCCGAGCAGTACTTC. Translated, it gives CASSVDGGAEQYF.

The rearrangement links TRBV6-1 to TRBJ2-5, with TRBD1 matching 8 bases. Germline V gene lookup returns CDR1 MNHNS and CDR2 SASEGT. This CDR3 has 15 residues. The V and J ends lost 7 bases and 5 bases, in that order; junction bases with no gene match: 12. The CDR3 is CASTAGTGTRETQYF. The CDR3 DNA is TGTGCCAGCACGGCCGGGACAGGAACGAGGGAGACCCAGTACTTC.

The chain has TRBV6-1 and TRBJ2-1; TRBD1 aligns across 9 bases. The CDR3 contains 15 residues. Germline values: CDR1 MNHNS, CDR2 SASEGT. With 6 bases clipped from V and 6 bases from J, the junction kept 9 bases outside the gene matches. The CDR3 is CASSPGTGSFNEQFF. The CDR3 DNA follows: TGTGCCAGCAGCCCCGGGACAGGGAGTTTCAATGAGCAGTTCTTC.

This chain joins TRBV4-2 and TRBJ2-7, with D possibly matching TRBD2 (6 bases). Trimming removed 2 bases from V and 3 bases from J, with 11 bases in between. Germline CDR1 reads LGHNA; CDR2 reads YNFKEQ. The CDR3 totals 14 residues. CDR3 amino acids: CASSQSGSNYEQYF. The CDR3 DNA follows: TGTGCCAGCAGCCAAAGCGGGTCGAACTACGAGCAGTACTTC.

The CDR3 nucleotides read TGTGCCAGCAGCCAAGATCAAGGTAGCGGGGGGGATGGAGCGCCGCAGTATTTT. Protein: CASSQDQGSGGDGAPQYF. The chain couples TRBV4-2 to TRBJ2-3, with TRBD2 matching 11 bases. Germline-derived CDR1 and CDR2 are LGHNA and YNFKEQ. The CDR3 length is 18 residues. After removal of 0 bases from V and 10 bases from J, the junction contained 15 bases not matched to a gene.

The chain links TRBV6-1 to TRBJ2-7; 8 bases are shared with TRBD1. With V trimmed by 5 bases and J by 1 base, 1 base remained unmatched. This CDR3 region has 13 residues. The germline V gene encodes CDR1 MNHNS and CDR2 SASEGT. CDR3 bases: TGTGCCAGCAGTCGGACAGGGTCCTACGAGCAGTACTTC. Amino acid sequence: CASSRTGSYEQYF.

The J gene is TRBJ1-3, the V gene TRBV30; D remains unclear. The ends were cut back, 3 bases at V and 4 bases at J, with 10 bases in the middle. Germline CDR1 and CDR2: GTSNPN and SVGIG (reference sequence). The CDR3 covers 13 residues. CDR3 region: CAWRLTRGNTIYF. The CDR3 DNA reads as TGTGCCTGGAGACTAACGAGAGGAAACACCATATATTTT.

This chain links TRBV5-4 with TRBJ2-7, with 9 bases that match TRBD2. J gave up 3 bases and V 0 bases, and 7 bases lay outside the gene matches. Germline V gene data show CDR1 as SGHNT and CDR2 as YYREEE (reference sequence). There are 16 residues in the CDR3. This chain's CDR3 is CASSLAGGGRDYEQYF. DNA for the CDR3: TGTGCCAGCAGCTTGGCCGGAGGCGGGAGGGACTACGAGCAGTACTTC.

CDR3 loop: CASSGGLREQFF. CDR3 DNA sequence: TGTGCCAGCAGCGGGGGACTCCGTGAGCAGTTCTTC. The V and J genes are TRBV9 and TRBJ2-1; weak D call: TRBD2 (6 bases). CDR1 is SGDLS and CDR2 is YYNGEE in the germline V gene. V was cut by 3 bases and J by 9 bases, with 10 bases left in between. This CDR3 comprises 12 residues.

The chain links TRBV19 to TRBJ1-1; TRBD1 agrees at 10 bases. Unmatched junction bases numbered 5, after V lost 0 bases and J lost 4 bases. The CDR3 is 16 residues long. Germline CDR1 reads LNHDA; CDR2 reads SQIVND (reference sequence). DNA of the CDR3: TGTGCCAGTAGTATAGATACCGGACAGGGGGGCACTGAAGCTTTCTTT. Protein sequence: CASSIDTGQGGTEAFF.

The chain joins TRBV19 to TRBJ2-7; tentative D call: TRBD2 (5 bases). The V and J ends lost 7 bases and 4 bases respectively, with 17 bases between them. The germline V gene encodes CDR1 LNHDA and CDR2 SQIVND (reference sequence). This CDR3 comprises 14 residues. The CDR3 DNA reads as TGTGCCAGTAACCGAGCGGACGACGTATACGAGCAGTACTTC. Translating it yields CASNRADDVYEQYF.

The genes are TRBV9 and TRBJ2-3; 8 bases are a match to TRBD2. The ends lost 4 bases at V and 4 bases at J; junction bases unmatched: 14. This CDR3 spans 17 amino acids. Germline assignment: CDR1 SGDLS and CDR2 YYNGEE. CDR3 DNA: TGTGCCAGCAGCCCCCGGGGGGGTAGCGGGTCCCCAGATACGCAGTATTTT. Protein: CASSPRGGSGSPDTQYF.

The rearrangement joins TRBV29-1 to TRBJ2-3, with D possibly being TRBD1 (5 bases). V was clipped by 2 bases and J by 6 bases, with 12 bases between them. The length of the CDR3 is 13 residues. Per the germline V gene, CDR1 is SQVTM and CDR2 is ANQGSEA. The CDR3 loop reads CSVERGTTDTQYF. The CDR3 DNA reads TGCAGCGTTGAAAGGGGAACCACGGATACGCAGTATTTT.

The chain has TRBV4-1 and TRBJ2-1; maybe TRBD2 (5 bases). Germline V gene data show CDR1 as MGHRA and CDR2 as YSYEKL. The V and J ends lost 4 bases and 7 bases respectively, with 14 bases between them. CDR3 length equals 14 residues. CDR3 loop: CASSPGLFTNEQFF. CDR3 nucleotide sequence: TGCGCCAGCAGCCCCGGACTTTTTACGAATGAGCAGTTCTTC.

The chain recombines TRBV5-6 with TRBJ2-3; D may be TRBD2 (6 bases). Germline loops: CDR1 SGHDT, CDR2 YYEEEE. Trimming took off 5 bases at V and 1 base at J, with 14 bases between the two ends. This CDR3 is built from 15 residues. The DNA of the CDR3 is TGTGCCAGCAGTTACGGAGGGCGGCGCACAGATACGCAGTATTTT. Protein sequence: CASSYGGRRTDTQYF.

The chain is built from TRBV5-4 and TRBJ2-7; 7 nucleotides match TRBD1. This CDR3 is built from 13 residues. Germline CDR1 is SGHNT and CDR2 is YYREEE (reference sequence). V shed 4 bases, J shed 3 bases, and the junction held 4 bases outside the gene matches. The CDR3 DNA reads as TGTGCCAGCAGCCCGACAGGGAGCTACGAGCAGTACTTC. This sequence encodes CASSPTGSYEQYF. The variable domain in full, completed from reference TRBV5-4 and TRBJ2-7, reads ETGVTQSPTHLIKTRGQQVTLRCSSQSGHNTVSWYQQALGQGPQFIFQYYREEENGRGNFPPRFSGLQFPNYSSELNVNALELDDSALYLCASSPTGSYEQYFGPGTRLTVT.

This chain connects TRBV5-1 to TRBJ2-5, with D unclear. The V gene lost 0 bases and the J gene lost 2 bases, with 8 bases spanning the gap. Germline V gene data show CDR1 as SGHRS and CDR2 as YFSETQ. This CDR3 spans 14 amino acids. The CDR3 reads CASSLAGDQETQYF. In DNA, the CDR3 is TGCGCCAGCAGCTTGGCAGGCGATCAAGAGACCCAGTACTTC.

J is TRBJ1-4 and V is TRBV7-9; D perhaps matches TRBD1 (5 bases). Germline V gene data show CDR1 as SEHNR and CDR2 as FQNEAQ (reference sequence). The CDR3 loop spans 17 amino acids. V was shortened by 6 bases and J by 0 bases, with 17 bases between the two germline ends. The CDR3 DNA is TGTGCCAGCAGTCAGGGTAAGGGCATAGCAACTAATGAAAAACTGTTTTTT. Translation gives CASSQGKGIATNEKLFF.